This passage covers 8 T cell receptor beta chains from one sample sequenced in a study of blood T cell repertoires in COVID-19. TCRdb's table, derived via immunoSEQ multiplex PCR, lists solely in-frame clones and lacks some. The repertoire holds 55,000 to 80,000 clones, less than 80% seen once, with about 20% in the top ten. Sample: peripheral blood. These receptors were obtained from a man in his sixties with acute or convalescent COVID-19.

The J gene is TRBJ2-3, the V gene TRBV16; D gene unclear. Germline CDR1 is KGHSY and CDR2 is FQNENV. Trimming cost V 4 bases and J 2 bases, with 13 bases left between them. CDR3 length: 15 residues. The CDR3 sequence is CASSRRRNPTDTQYF. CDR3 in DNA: TGTGCCAGCAGCCGTCGGCGGAATCCCACAGATACGCAGTATTTT. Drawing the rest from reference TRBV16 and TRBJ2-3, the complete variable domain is GEEVAQTPKHLVRGEGQKAKLYCAPIKGHSYVFWYQQVLKNEFKFLISFQNENVFDETGMPKERFSAKCLPNSPCSLEIQATKLEDSAVYFCASSRRRNPTDTQYFGPGTRLTVL.

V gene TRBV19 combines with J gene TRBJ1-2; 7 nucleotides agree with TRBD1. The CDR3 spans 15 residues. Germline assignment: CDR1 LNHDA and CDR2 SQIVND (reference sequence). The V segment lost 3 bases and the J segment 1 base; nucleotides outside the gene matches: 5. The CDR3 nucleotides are TGTGCCAGTAGTATTGGTGCAGGGGGTAACTATGGCTACACCTTC. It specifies CASSIGAGGNYGYTF.

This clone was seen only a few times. CDR3 in DNA: TGCGCCAGCAGTGACTCGGGACTAGCGGGTGGCTACAATGAGCAGTTCTTC. This sequence encodes CASSDSGLAGGYNEQFF. This rearrangement joins TRBV10-1 to TRBJ2-1; the match to TRBD2 covers 12 bases. The germline CDR1 and CDR2 sequences are WNHNN and SYGVQD (reference sequence). V lost 3 bases to trimming and J lost 3 bases; unmatched junction nucleotides: 6. The CDR3 runs to 17 residues.

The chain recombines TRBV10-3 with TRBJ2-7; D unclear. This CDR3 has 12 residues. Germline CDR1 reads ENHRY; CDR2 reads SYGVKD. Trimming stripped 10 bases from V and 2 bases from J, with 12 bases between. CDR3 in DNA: TGTGCCACTGGGCCCGATCCCTACGAGCAGTACTTC. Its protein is CATGPDPYEQYF.

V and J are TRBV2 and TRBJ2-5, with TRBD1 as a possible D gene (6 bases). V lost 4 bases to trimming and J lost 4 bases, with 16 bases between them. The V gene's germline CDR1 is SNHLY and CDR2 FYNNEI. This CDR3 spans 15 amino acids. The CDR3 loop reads CASSVNRVGLETQYF. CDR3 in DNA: TGTGCCAGCAGTGTCAACAGGGTCGGCCTAGAGACCCAGTACTTC.

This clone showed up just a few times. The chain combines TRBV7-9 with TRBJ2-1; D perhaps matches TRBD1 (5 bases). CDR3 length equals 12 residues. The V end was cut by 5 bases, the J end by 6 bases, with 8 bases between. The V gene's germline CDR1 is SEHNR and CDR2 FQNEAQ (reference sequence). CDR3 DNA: TGTGCCAGCAGCCTCAGGGTCAATGAGCAGTTCTTC. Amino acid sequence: CASSLRVNEQFF.

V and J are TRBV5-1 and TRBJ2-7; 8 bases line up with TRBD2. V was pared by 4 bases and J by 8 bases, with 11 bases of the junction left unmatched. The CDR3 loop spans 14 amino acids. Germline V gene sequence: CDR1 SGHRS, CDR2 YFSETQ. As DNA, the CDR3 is TGCGCCAGCAGCCCGGGGATCCCGGGGGGGAAGCAGTACTTC. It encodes CASSPGIPGGKQYF.

CDR3 loop: CASSLSSGSSYNEQFF. The CDR3 DNA sequence: TGTGCCAGCAGCTTATCTAGCGGAAGCTCCTACAATGAGCAGTTCTTC. The J gene is TRBJ2-1, the V gene TRBV7-2; 7 bases are shared with TRBD2. The V and J ends lost 2 bases and 0 bases, in that order; junction bases with no gene match: 4. Germline V gene data show CDR1 as SGHTA and CDR2 as FQGNSA. This CDR3 has 16 amino acids.